The 16 T cell receptor beta chains below were found in one sample sequenced in a study of cytomegalovirus exposure and HLA in healthy donors. The PCR used 60 Vbeta and 13 Jbeta primers. Profiled with immunoSEQ multiplex PCR; TCRdb holds only in-frame clones, not every one. The sample has about 160,000 clones; 82% are singletons. Source material: PBMCs. These receptors were obtained from a girl aged 2 to 10 in good health and CMV-seropositive.

V usage is TRBV30 and J usage is TRBJ1-3; no definite D call. V was shortened by 3 bases and J by 0 bases, with 15 bases between the two germline ends. Germline V gives CDR1 GTSNPN, CDR2 SVGIG (reference sequence). The CDR3 sequence is 16 residues long. CDR3 loop: CAWREDMRHSGNTIYF. Here the CDR3 DNA reads TGTGCCTGGAGAGAAGATATGCGGCACTCTGGAAACACCATATATTTT.

This CDR3 is CSAHPTRGYNEQFF. The CDR3 nucleotides are TGCAGCGCGCACCCGACCCGGGGTTACAATGAGCAGTTCTTC. The rearrangement links TRBV29-1 to TRBJ2-1, with a possible D match to TRBD2 (5 bases). CDR1 and CDR2 (germline): SQVTM, ANQGSEA. This CDR3 spans 14 amino acids. Deletions cut 7 bases from V and 4 bases from J, with 17 bases between.

The chain recombines TRBV5-1 with TRBJ1-4; TRBD1 aligns across 7 bases. Germline values: CDR1 SGHRS, CDR2 YFSETQ. V lost 4 bases to trimming and J lost 7 bases; unmatched junction nucleotides: 4. The CDR3 is 13 residues long. The CDR3: CASSPWTGEKLFF. The CDR3 nucleotides are TGCGCCAGCAGCCCATGGACAGGTGAAAAACTGTTTTTT.

The genes are TRBV4-2 and TRBJ2-7; D is possibly TRBD2 (5 bases). The CDR3 length is 15 residues. The germline CDR1 and CDR2 sequences are LGHNA and YNFKEQ. V lost 0 bases and J lost 4, with 13 bases in between. CDR3 in DNA: TGTGCCAGCAGCCAAGACCGGGGAGTAGGATACGAGCAGTACTTC. Translation gives CASSQDRGVGYEQYF.

This rearrangement joins TRBV4-1 to TRBJ2-5; perhaps TRBD1 as D (7 bases). The V end was cut by 3 bases, the J end by 6 bases, with 14 bases between. Germline CDR1 is MGHRA and CDR2 is YSYEKL. The CDR3 consists of 14 residues. This CDR3 is CASSHPGGMKTQYF. The CDR3 nucleotides read TGCGCCAGCAGCCATCCAGGGGGGATGAAGACCCAGTACTTC.

The chain couples TRBV30 to TRBJ2-7; D perhaps matches TRBD1 (6 bases). There are 14 residues in the CDR3. Germline V lookup: CDR1 GTSNPN, CDR2 SVGIG (reference sequence). Trimming left V 3 bases short and J 2 bases short, with 14 bases between. CDR3 protein: CAWSLQGPTYEQYF. DNA for the CDR3: TGTGCCTGGAGCTTACAGGGCCCAACCTACGAGCAGTACTTC.

The gene calls are TRBV7-3 and TRBJ2-1, with a tentative D call TRBD2 (5 bases). From germline, CDR1 is SGHTA and CDR2 FQGTGA. Trimming took 2 bases from V and 6 from J, leaving 17 bases between them. This CDR3 contains 16 residues. The DNA of the CDR3 is TGTGCCAGCAGCTTATATCGGGGTGAAGTAGCCAATGAGCAGTTCTTC. It yields the protein CASSLYRGEVANEQFF.

This chain uses TRBV15 with TRBJ1-1; 10 positions match TRBD1. CDR1 and CDR2 from the germline V gene are LNHNV and YYDKDF (reference sequence). The CDR3 consists of 14 residues. Germline trimming cut 8 bases from V and 1 base from J; bases unmatched to any gene: 4. CDR3 sequence: CATGRQGANTEAFF. The CDR3 DNA reads TGTGCCACCGGAAGACAGGGGGCGAACACTGAAGCTTTCTTT.

This chain joins TRBV29-1 and TRBJ1-5, with D possibly TRBD1 on 6 matching bases. The V gene's germline CDR1 is SQVTM and CDR2 ANQGSEA. The CDR3 runs to 13 residues. Trimming shortened V by 6 bases and J by 9 bases, and 18 bases separated the two germline ends. Here the CDR3 reads CSVGTGSQGPQHF. CDR3 nucleotides: TGCAGCGTGGGAACAGGGTCCCAAGGGCCCCAGCATTTT.

This clone has a single count. This sequence joins TRBV9 and TRBJ2-3; 9 bases line up with TRBD2. The CDR3 loop spans 15 amino acids. Trimming at V came to 0 bases and at J to 1 base, leaving 0 bases not matched to a gene. Per germline, CDR1 SGDLS and CDR2 YYNGEE. CDR3 bases: TGTGCCAGCAGCGTAGGCGGGAGGGGCACAGATACGCAGTATTTT. Translated: CASSVGGRGTDTQYF.

The rearrangement joins TRBV7-9 to TRBJ1-3, with a possible D match to TRBD1 (5 bases). The V gene lost 1 base and the J gene lost 2 bases, with 6 bases spanning the gap. The CDR3 runs 14 residues. Germline CDR1 is SEHNR and CDR2 is FQNEAQ (reference sequence). The CDR3 region has the DNA TGTGCCAGCAGCTTAGAGACAGCTGGAAACACCATATATTTT. As protein: CASSLETAGNTIYF.

This clone has just a few counts. This chain joins TRBV30 and TRBJ1-2; possibly TRBD1 for D (5 bases). V lost 3 bases to trimming and J lost 0 bases, with 20 bases between them. The CDR3 is 17 residues long. Germline V CDR1 and CDR2: GTSNPN, SVGIG (reference sequence). The CDR3 DNA is TGTGCCTGGAGGGCCACAGGTCCCCAGCCCGCTAACTATGGCTACACCTTC. Its protein product is CAWRATGPQPANYGYTF.

This clone was recorded only once. This chain links TRBV2 with TRBJ1-3; 12 bases line up with TRBD1. Germline CDR1 SNHLY, CDR2 FYNNEI. CDR3 length: 15 amino acids. Losses at the gene ends were 6 bases for V and 6 bases for J; bases not matched to a gene: 6. The DNA of the CDR3 is TGTGCCAGCAGACCAGGGACAGGGGGCGAAAACACCATATATTTT. As protein: CASRPGTGGENTIYF.

J is TRBJ2-3 and V is TRBV4-1; a weak D match, TRBD1 (6 bases). The CDR3 runs 16 residues. V lost 7 bases and J lost 2, with 19 bases in between. Germline lookup yields CDR1 MGHRA and CDR2 YSYEKL. CDR3 bases: TGCGCCAGCACTCAACAGGGCCTCATCAACACAGATACGCAGTATTTT. It specifies CASTQQGLINTDTQYF.

Points on this clone: Other nucleotide sequences in the sample specify the same CDR3. CDR3: CASSETGNQPQHF. In nucleotides, the CDR3 is TGTGCCAGCAGTGAGACGGGAAATCAGCCCCAGCATTTT. The chain has TRBV2 and TRBJ1-5; D gene uncertain. Germline V lookup: CDR1 SNHLY, CDR2 FYNNEI. V was clipped by 3 bases and J by 4 bases, with 7 bases between them. The CDR3 has 13 amino acids.

This rearrangement joins TRBV5-5 to TRBJ2-3; no clear D gene. CDR1 is SGHKS, CDR2 YYEKEE, per germline (reference sequence). The V and J ends lost 3 bases and 0 bases respectively, with 11 bases between them. CDR3 size: 15 residues. CDR3 DNA: TGTGCCAGCAGCTCCTACCTTACTAGCACAGATACGCAGTATTTT. Amino acid sequence: CASSSYLTSTDTQYF.